A selection of T cell receptor beta chains follows, all from one sample in a study of regulatory T cells in long-lasting Graves disease. TCRdb fed the multiplex PCR reads into MiXCR, producing one record per CDR3 protein. The sample lists over 350,000 distinct CDR3 sequences; around 15% were seen once. In addition, the sample was reused for a study of T cells in Graves' hyperthyroidism and ophthalmopathy.

The starting material was peripheral blood mononuclear cells (PBMCs), obtained at new diagnosis, from a patient treated with antithyroid drugs. Receptor source: a woman aged 50 to 60 with Graves disease. CDR3s include the opening cysteine and the closing phenylalanine or tryptophan. D genes are given only for firm matches. The size entry is marked missing in some rows and otherwise reads once, few, many or a size class.

abundance	j_gene	d_gene	v_gene	CDR3nt	CDR3aa
few	TRBJ2-2	NA	TRBV6-1	TGTGCCAGCAGCCCTCATTCCCGGGGCAGGGGAACCGGGGAGCTGTTTTTT	CASSPHSRGRGTGELFF
many	TRBJ2-1	TRBD2	TRBV29-1	TGCAGCGTTGGGGGGGAGGGCTCCTACAATGAGCAGTTCTTC	CSVGGEGSYNEQFF
many	TRBJ2-3	TRBD2	TRBV6-2/TRBV6-3	TGTGCCAGCAGTGAATTAGGGCGGGAGGGCCAGTGGGATACGCAGTATTTT	CASSELGREGQWDTQYF
many	TRBJ2-1	TRBD1	TRBV28	TGTGCCAGCAGCCCACAGGGGAAGGGCATGGACAATGAGCAGTTCTTC	CASSPQGKGMDNEQFF
NA	TRBJ2-3	TRBD1	TRBV29-1	TGCAGCGTTGACCCCCACAACCTCGGACAGGGGGCAGATACGCAGTATTTT	CSVDPHNLGQGADTQYF
few	TRBJ2-7	NA	TRBV7-9	TGTGCCAGCAGCTCCCGGGTAGGTGCCTACGAGCAGTACTTC	CASSSRVGAYEQYF
NA	TRBJ1-4	TRBD1	TRBV9	TGTGCCAGCAGCGTAGACAGGGGTGCTAATGAAAAACTGTTTTTT	CASSVDRGANEKLFF
many	TRBJ1-2	NA	TRBV2	TGTGCCAGCAGTGAAGGGGGAGGTAACTATGGCTACACCTTC	CASSEGGGNYGYTF
NA	TRBJ2-2	NA	TRBV19	TGTGCCAGTAGTCCGGGAGCCGACGGCGGGGAGCTGTTTTTT	CASSPGADGGELFF
few	TRBJ2-7	TRBD2	TRBV30	TGTGCCTGGAGTCGTAGCGGGAGTTACGAGCAGTACTTC	CAWSRSGSYEQYF
many	TRBJ2-7	NA	TRBV28	TGTGCCAGCAGCCTACCGGCAGGGGTCCACGAGCAGTACTTC	CASSLPAGVHEQYF
many	TRBJ2-7	TRBD1	TRBV7-8	TGTGCCAGCAGCCACAGCGCCAGGGGGCGTTTCGGAGCGGACGAGCAGTACTTC	CASSHSARGRFGADEQYF
many	TRBJ1-5	TRBD1	TRBV11-2	TGTGCCAGCAGCTTAGATTTCGGGACAGGGGGCGATCAGCCCCAGCATTTT	CASSLDFGTGGDQPQHF
many	TRBJ2-1	TRBD2	TRBV10-3	TGTGCCATCAGTGAGCAGGGACTAGCGAACAATGAGCAGTTCTTC	CAISEQGLANNEQFF
once	TRBJ2-6	NA	TRBV27	TGTGCCAGCAGTTTATATGGTACAGGGAACTCTGGGGCCAACGTCCTGACTTTC	CASSLYGTGNSGANVLTF
few	TRBJ2-4	NA	TRBV6-1	TGTGCCAGCAGTGAACCGGGACAACCAGTTTCATGGTACTTC	CASSEPGQPVSWYF
many	TRBJ2-2	NA	TRBV20-1	TGCAGTGCTAGGTCTGCTAGCGAGTACGGGGAGCTGTTTTTT	CSARSASEYGELFF
many	TRBJ1-5	NA	TRBV7-9	TGTGCCAGCAGGCTGGGGGGGGACCAGCCCCAGCATTTT	CASRLGGDQPQHF
many	TRBJ2-5	NA	TRBV3-1	TGTGCCAGCACCCAATCCCTACTTCAAGAGACCCAGTACTTC	CASTQSLLQETQYF
many	TRBJ2-6	NA	TRBV10-3	TGTGCCACGACCGGCAATACTGGGGCCAACGTCCTGACTTTC	CATTGNTGANVLTF
many	TRBJ2-1	TRBD2	TRBV2	TGTGCCAGCAGTGAAGCGCGAGTAGCGGGAGTCCGCAATGAGCAGTTCTTC	CASSEARVAGVRNEQFF
few	TRBJ1-1	NA	TRBV19	TGTGCCAGTAGCGCGGCGGCCGGGGGCGAAGCTTTCTTT	CASSAAAGGEAFF
many	TRBJ2-5	TRBD2	TRBV6-5	TGTGCCAGCAGTTACTCTCGCGGGAGTACGGAGACCCAGTACTTC	CASSYSRGSTETQYF
NA	TRBJ2-1	TRBD2	TRBV5-1	TGCGCCAGCAGGTTCAGGGCTAGCGGAGTCGCTAGCTCCTACAATGAGCAGTTCTTC	CASRFRASGVASSYNEQFF
many	TRBJ2-7	NA	TRBV7-8	TGTGCCAGCAGCGAGAGACTGTTAACCTACGAGCAGTACTTC	CASSERLLTYEQYF
many	TRBJ1-4	TRBD1	TRBV2	TGTGCCAGCAGTGACAGGGGGTTGACTAATGAAAAACTGTTTTTT	CASSDRGLTNEKLFF
many	TRBJ2-3	NA	TRBV27	TGTGCCAGCAGTTCCCGGGACTCCACAGATACGCAGTATTTT	CASSSRDSTDTQYF
many	TRBJ2-1	NA	TRBV13	TGTGCCAGCAGCTGGATGGCTCATGAGCAGTTCTTC	CASSWMAHEQFF
many	TRBJ1-4	TRBD1	TRBV7-9	TGTGCCAGCAGAGACAGGGATGCAACTAATGAAAAACTGTTTTTT	CASRDRDATNEKLFF
NA	TRBJ1-1	NA	TRBV6-5	TGTGCCAGCAGTTACTCGACGGATCCTGGGGACACTGAAGCTTTCTTT	CASSYSTDPGDTEAFF
NA	TRBJ2-5	NA	TRBV3-1	TGTGCCAGCAGCCAATTTGCGGGGCAAGAGACCCAGTACTTC	CASSQFAGQETQYF
many	TRBJ2-3	NA	TRBV11-2	TGTGCCAGCAGCTTAGATTTACCAGATACGCAGTATTTT	CASSLDLPDTQYF
many	TRBJ2-2	NA	TRBV12-3/TRBV12-4	TGTGCCAGTGCAGGGGCGCGAACCGGGGAGCTGTTTTTT	CASAGARTGELFF
NA	TRBJ1-5	NA	TRBV19	TGTGCCAGTAGTATAGCAGGTCCAAATCAGCCCCAGCATTTT	CASSIAGPNQPQHF
NA	TRBJ1-2	NA	TRBV2	TGTGCCAGCAGTGAAGAAGGGATCTATGGCTACACCTTC	CASSEEGIYGYTF
NA	TRBJ2-7	TRBD2	TRBV6-2/TRBV6-3	TGTGCCAGCAGTGTAGGCCCGACTAGCGGGAGTATCTATGAGCAGTACTTC	CASSVGPTSGSIYEQYF
many	TRBJ1-3	NA	TRBV3-1	TGTGCCAGCAGCCAAGCAACGACTAACCGAAACACCATATATTTT	CASSQATTNRNTIYF
many	TRBJ1-4	NA	TRBV12-3/TRBV12-4	TGTGCCAGCAGAGGGGTGCTTAGCAATGAAAAACTGTTTTTT	CASRGVLSNEKLFF
NA	TRBJ2-7	TRBD1	TRBV3-1	TGTGCCAGCAGTCCCGCCGGGACAGGGGGATTCGAGCAGTACTTC	CASSPAGTGGFEQYF
NA	TRBJ2-3	NA	TRBV9	TGTGCCAGCAGCTCAACTGCCTTGGATACGCAGTATTTT	CASSSTALDTQYF
NA	TRBJ2-7	NA	TRBV4-1	TGCGCCAGCAGCCAAAAAGACACATTCTCCTACGAGCAGTACTTC	CASSQKDTFSYEQYF
NA	TRBJ2-7	NA	TRBV12-3/TRBV12-4	TGTGCCAGCAGTTTCGAGAGGGGTATCTACGAGCGGTACTTC	CASSFERGIYERYF
NA	TRBJ2-5	NA	TRBV9	TGTGCCAGCAGCGAGACAACCGGGACCATACAAGAGACCCAGTACTTC	CASSETTGTIQETQYF
NA	TRBJ1-6	NA	TRBV25-1	TGTGCCAGCAGTCATGGGGTCTGGGATTCACCCCTCCACTTT	CASSHGVWDSPLHF
few	TRBJ2-7	NA	TRBV20-1	TGCAGTGCTCTAAACAACCCGGGCTTTTACGAGCAGTACTTC	CSALNNPGFYEQYF
NA	TRBJ2-7	NA	TRBV13	TGTGCCAGCAGCTTAGAACTGGCAGGCGAGCAGTACTTC	CASSLELAGEQYF
many	TRBJ2-5	TRBD2	TRBV7-2	TGTGCCAGCACCCGGGCTCGGGGCGGGGGGGAGACCCAGTACTTC	CASTRARGGGETQYF
many	TRBJ1-1	TRBD1	TRBV6-1	TGTGCCAGCAGATCCACCTCGAGCAGGGGGGAGACTGAAGCTTTCTTT	CASRSTSSRGETEAFF
many	TRBJ1-4	TRBD1	TRBV19	TGTGCCAGTAGAAAGAACAGGGGACATGAAAAACTGTTTTTT	CASRKNRGHEKLFF
few	TRBJ2-1	TRBD2	TRBV11-3	TGTGCCAGCAGCCCCGGGACTAGCGGGAGAACCTCCTACAATGAGCAGTTCTTC	CASSPGTSGRTSYNEQFF
many	TRBJ2-7	TRBD2	TRBV29-1	TGCAGCGTCCTGACTAGCGTGACCACATACGAGCAGTACTTC	CSVLTSVTTYEQYF
many	TRBJ2-1	NA	TRBV27	TGTGCCAGCAGTCTAGTTGTCGCGGAGGATGAGCAGTTCTTC	CASSLVVAEDEQFF
many	TRBJ2-2	TRBD2	TRBV12-3/TRBV12-4	TGTGCCAGCAGTTACGGACTAGCGGAGGCGAACACCGGGGAGCTGTTTTTT	CASSYGLAEANTGELFF
many	TRBJ1-3	NA	TRBV3-1	TGTGCCAGCAGCCAGTCAGGCACTGGAAACACCATATATTTT	CASSQSGTGNTIYF
many	TRBJ1-2	NA	TRBV6-1	TGTGCCAGCAGTGAAGCCTACGCTGGCTACACCTTC	CASSEAYAGYTF
many	TRBJ2-7	TRBD2	TRBV7-2	TGTGCCAGCAGCCCCGGAGCGGGAGGCCCCTACGAGCAGTACTTC	CASSPGAGGPYEQYF
NA	TRBJ2-7	NA	TRBV3-1	TGTGCCAGCAGCCAAGTGGGGGGAAAGTGCGAGCGGTACTTC	CASSQVGGKCERYF
many	TRBJ2-7	NA	TRBV2	TGTGCCAGCAGTGGTATGGGGACGTACGTACCCTACGAGCAGTACTTC	CASSGMGTYVPYEQYF
NA	TRBJ1-5	TRBD1	TRBV5-1	TGCGCCAGCAGCGAGGCCCCGGGACAGAGTCAGCCCCAGCATTTT	CASSEAPGQSQPQHF